The 18 T cell receptor beta chains reported below all come from one sample, sequenced in a study of OX40 agonist ivuxolimab in advanced cancers. The assay was immunoSEQ multiplex PCR, and TCRdb's table has in-frame clones only and misses some. The sample includes tens of thousands of clones, 85% to 90% of them seen just once. The source material was CD4+ or CD8+ T cells sorted from blood, sampled in a trial of the OX40 agonist ivuxolimab. The receptors come from an adult with an advanced solid tumor such as melanoma, head and neck, liver or kidney cancer.

V usage is TRBV19 and J usage is TRBJ1-1; D gene unclear. The ends were cut back, 5 bases at V and 5 bases at J, with 12 bases in the middle. CDR1 LNHDA and CDR2 SQIVND come from the germline V gene (reference sequence). This CDR3 comprises 13 residues. DNA of the CDR3: TGTGCCAGTAGTGCCGGAACGGGAACTGAAGCTTTCTTT. Encoded protein: CASSAGTGTEAFF.

This clone was seen only a few times. The chain is built from TRBV7-2 and TRBJ1-6, with D maybe TRBD1 (6 bases). Deletions cut 6 bases from V and 7 bases from J, with 13 bases between. CDR1 and CDR2 from the germline V gene are SGHTA and FQGNSA. The length of the CDR3 is 14 residues. CDR3 region: CASRAGTTNSPLHF. CDR3 nucleotide sequence: TGTGCCAGCAGAGCCGGGACAACGAATTCACCCCTCCACTTT.

This clone came up once. The chain links TRBV27 to TRBJ2-3; 9 nucleotides match TRBD2. CDR3 length: 15 residues. J lost 5 bases, V lost 3 bases, and 6 bases had no gene match. Germline CDR1 MNHEY, CDR2 SMNVEV (reference sequence). CDR3: CASSFSGSGKDTQYF. CDR3 DNA sequence: TGTGCCAGCAGTTTTAGCGGGAGTGGGAAAGATACGCAGTATTTT.

The gene calls are TRBV7-9 and TRBJ2-7; 11 bases align to TRBD2. The length of the CDR3 is 15 residues. V shed 7 bases and J 4 bases; nucleotides not matched to a gene: 9. CDR1 SEHNR and CDR2 FQNEAQ come from the germline V gene (reference sequence). The CDR3 loop is CASNPGGLADYEQYF. The CDR3 region has the DNA TGTGCCAGCAACCCCGGGGGACTAGCGGATTACGAGCAGTACTTC.

CDR3 sequence: CASSKLWTEPYGYTF. The CDR3 region has the DNA TGTGCCAGTAGTAAACTATGGACGGAACCCTATGGCTACACCTTC. The V and J genes are TRBV19 and TRBJ1-2; no firm D call. CDR1 and CDR2 from the germline V gene are LNHDA and SQIVND (reference sequence). This CDR3 spans 15 amino acids. V lost 4 bases, J lost 4 bases, and 16 bases lay in between. The full variable domain, its missing parts supplied by reference TRBV19 and TRBJ1-2, is DGGITQSPKYLFRKEGQNVTLSCEQNLNHDAMYWYRQDPGQGLRLIYYSQIVNDFQKGDIAEGYSVSREKKESFPLTVTSAQKNPTAFYLCASSKLWTEPYGYTFGSGTRLTVV.

The V gene is TRBV11-2, the J gene TRBJ2-5; D unresolved. Trimming left V 5 bases short and J 2 bases short, with 12 bases between. The germline V gene has CDR1 SGHAT and CDR2 FQNNGV. CDR3 size: 14 residues. The CDR3 coding sequence is TGTGCCAGCAGCCGAGGACGGCTACAAGAGACCCAGTACTTC. Protein product: CASSRGRLQETQYF.

The chain is built from TRBV5-4 and TRBJ2-3; a possible D gene is TRBD2 (6 bases). V lost 3 bases, J lost 5 bases, and 16 bases lay in between. The germline V gene has CDR1 SGHNT and CDR2 YYREEE (reference sequence). The CDR3 is 15 amino acids. Here the CDR3 reads CASSSQGGDLDTQYF. As DNA, the CDR3 is TGTGCCAGCAGCTCCCAGGGCGGGGATCTAGATACGCAGTATTTT. Looking up the rest from reference TRBV5-4 and TRBJ2-3 gives the full variable domain: ETGVTQSPTHLIKTRGQQVTLRCSSQSGHNTVSWYQQALGQGPQFIFQYYREEENGRGNFPPRFSGLQFPNYSSELNVNALELDDSALYLCASSSQGGDLDTQYFGPGTRLTVL.

The chain recombines TRBV27 with TRBJ1-2, with no clear D. Per the germline V gene, CDR1 is MNHEY and CDR2 is SMNVEV (reference sequence). There are 14 residues in the CDR3. V lost 5 bases, J lost 9 bases, and 19 bases lay in between. Written as DNA, the CDR3 is TGTGCCAGCAGTCCCGGGTTTTCAACGGAGCGCTACACCTTC. Translated: CASSPGFSTERYTF.

V gene TRBV7-6 combines with J gene TRBJ2-2, with 7 bases identical to TRBD2. The J segment lost 4 bases and the V segment lost 0 bases, leaving 2 bases of the junction unmatched. This CDR3 has 15 amino acids. Germline V gene lookup returns CDR1 SGHVS and CDR2 FNYEAQ. The CDR3 bases are TGTGCCAGCAGCTTAGCTGCGGGAGCCACCGGGGAGCTGTTTTTT. Amino acids: CASSLAAGATGELFF.

This clone was picked up one time. The CDR3 spells CASSSTTGGTDTQYF. The CDR3 bases are TGTGCCAGCAGCTCCACAACAGGGGGCACAGATACGCAGTATTTT. The chain combines TRBV11-3 with TRBJ2-3; 7 nucleotides align to TRBD1. V shed 4 bases and J 1 base; nucleotides not matched to a gene: 5. In germline, CDR1 is SGHNT, CDR2 YENEEA. The CDR3 covers 15 residues.

The chain combines TRBV28 with TRBJ2-7, with 8 bases fitting TRBD2. The ends lost 5 bases at V and 6 bases at J; junction bases unmatched: 6. This CDR3 has 13 amino acids. Germline CDR1 and CDR2: MDHEN and SYDVKM. The CDR3 DNA reads TGTGCCAGCAGTCGCCTAGCGGGTGGCGAGCAGTACTTC. Its translation is CASSRLAGGEQYF.

The chain joins TRBV5-1 to TRBJ2-7; D remains unclear. V lost 5 bases, J lost 0 bases, and 9 bases lay in between. In germline, CDR1 is SGHRS, CDR2 YFSETQ. The CDR3 consists of 13 residues. The CDR3 spells CASSPDGSYEQYF. The CDR3 bases are TGCGCCAGCAGTCCCGACGGCTCCTACGAGCAGTACTTC.

This clone was observed a single time. V and J are TRBV18 and TRBJ2-5, with D perhaps TRBD1 (6 bases). CDR3 length equals 13 residues. Germline V gene lookup returns CDR1 KGHSH and CDR2 LQKENI. V lost 4 bases, J lost 2 bases, and 8 bases lay in between. The CDR3 coding sequence is TGTGCCAGCTCACTAGGACAGCAAGAGACCCAGTACTTC. This gives the protein CASSLGQQETQYF.

The sample holds a few counts of this clone. V and J are TRBV6-5 and TRBJ1-2, with 7 bases lining up with TRBD1. CDR3 size: 16 residues. Germline V gene data show CDR1 as MNHEY and CDR2 as SVGAGI. V lost 0 bases, J lost 8 bases, and 12 bases stayed unmatched. CDR3: CASSYSSQGRKGGYTF. CDR3 sequence (DNA): TGTGCCAGCAGTTACTCCTCACAGGGGAGAAAGGGCGGCTACACCTTC.

The chain links TRBV19 to TRBJ2-6, with D perhaps matching TRBD1 (5 bases). Per germline, CDR1 LNHDA and CDR2 SQIVND (reference sequence). This CDR3 spans 17 amino acids. The germline V and J ends were trimmed by 3 bases and 0 bases, with 12 bases remaining between them. CDR3 in DNA: TGTGCCAGTAGTATTCTATCAGGGAACTCTGGGGCCAACGTCCTGACTTTC. Translation: CASSILSGNSGANVLTF.

This sequence joins TRBV2 and TRBJ2-7; possible D gene TRBD2, 6 bases. CDR1 is SNHLY and CDR2 is FYNNEI in the germline V gene. There are 10 residues in the CDR3. Trimming took 6 bases from V and 7 from J, leaving 7 bases between them. The CDR3 region is CASRTREQYF. CDR3 in DNA: TGTGCCAGCAGGACTAGGGAGCAGTACTTC.

CDR3 sequence: CASSKLAGKNGGTQYF. The CDR3 DNA follows: TGTGCCAGCAGCAAACTAGCGGGAAAAAACGGGGGGACCCAGTACTTC. The chain joins TRBV7-7 to TRBJ2-5; 10 bases line up with TRBD2. V dropped 5 bases and J dropped 7; count of bases not matched to a gene: 13. CDR1 is SSHAT and CDR2 is FNYEAQ in the germline V gene (reference sequence). The length of the CDR3 is 16 residues.

J is TRBJ2-5 and V is TRBV11-2; the match to TRBD1 covers 10 bases. Germline V lookup: CDR1 SGHAT, CDR2 FQNNGV. The J segment lost 1 base and the V segment lost 5 bases, leaving 7 bases of the junction unmatched. This CDR3 has 16 residues. The CDR3 nucleotides are TGTGCCAGCAGCCTCGGACAGGGGGGAGCCCAAGAGACCCAGTACTTC. This codes for CASSLGQGGAQETQYF.